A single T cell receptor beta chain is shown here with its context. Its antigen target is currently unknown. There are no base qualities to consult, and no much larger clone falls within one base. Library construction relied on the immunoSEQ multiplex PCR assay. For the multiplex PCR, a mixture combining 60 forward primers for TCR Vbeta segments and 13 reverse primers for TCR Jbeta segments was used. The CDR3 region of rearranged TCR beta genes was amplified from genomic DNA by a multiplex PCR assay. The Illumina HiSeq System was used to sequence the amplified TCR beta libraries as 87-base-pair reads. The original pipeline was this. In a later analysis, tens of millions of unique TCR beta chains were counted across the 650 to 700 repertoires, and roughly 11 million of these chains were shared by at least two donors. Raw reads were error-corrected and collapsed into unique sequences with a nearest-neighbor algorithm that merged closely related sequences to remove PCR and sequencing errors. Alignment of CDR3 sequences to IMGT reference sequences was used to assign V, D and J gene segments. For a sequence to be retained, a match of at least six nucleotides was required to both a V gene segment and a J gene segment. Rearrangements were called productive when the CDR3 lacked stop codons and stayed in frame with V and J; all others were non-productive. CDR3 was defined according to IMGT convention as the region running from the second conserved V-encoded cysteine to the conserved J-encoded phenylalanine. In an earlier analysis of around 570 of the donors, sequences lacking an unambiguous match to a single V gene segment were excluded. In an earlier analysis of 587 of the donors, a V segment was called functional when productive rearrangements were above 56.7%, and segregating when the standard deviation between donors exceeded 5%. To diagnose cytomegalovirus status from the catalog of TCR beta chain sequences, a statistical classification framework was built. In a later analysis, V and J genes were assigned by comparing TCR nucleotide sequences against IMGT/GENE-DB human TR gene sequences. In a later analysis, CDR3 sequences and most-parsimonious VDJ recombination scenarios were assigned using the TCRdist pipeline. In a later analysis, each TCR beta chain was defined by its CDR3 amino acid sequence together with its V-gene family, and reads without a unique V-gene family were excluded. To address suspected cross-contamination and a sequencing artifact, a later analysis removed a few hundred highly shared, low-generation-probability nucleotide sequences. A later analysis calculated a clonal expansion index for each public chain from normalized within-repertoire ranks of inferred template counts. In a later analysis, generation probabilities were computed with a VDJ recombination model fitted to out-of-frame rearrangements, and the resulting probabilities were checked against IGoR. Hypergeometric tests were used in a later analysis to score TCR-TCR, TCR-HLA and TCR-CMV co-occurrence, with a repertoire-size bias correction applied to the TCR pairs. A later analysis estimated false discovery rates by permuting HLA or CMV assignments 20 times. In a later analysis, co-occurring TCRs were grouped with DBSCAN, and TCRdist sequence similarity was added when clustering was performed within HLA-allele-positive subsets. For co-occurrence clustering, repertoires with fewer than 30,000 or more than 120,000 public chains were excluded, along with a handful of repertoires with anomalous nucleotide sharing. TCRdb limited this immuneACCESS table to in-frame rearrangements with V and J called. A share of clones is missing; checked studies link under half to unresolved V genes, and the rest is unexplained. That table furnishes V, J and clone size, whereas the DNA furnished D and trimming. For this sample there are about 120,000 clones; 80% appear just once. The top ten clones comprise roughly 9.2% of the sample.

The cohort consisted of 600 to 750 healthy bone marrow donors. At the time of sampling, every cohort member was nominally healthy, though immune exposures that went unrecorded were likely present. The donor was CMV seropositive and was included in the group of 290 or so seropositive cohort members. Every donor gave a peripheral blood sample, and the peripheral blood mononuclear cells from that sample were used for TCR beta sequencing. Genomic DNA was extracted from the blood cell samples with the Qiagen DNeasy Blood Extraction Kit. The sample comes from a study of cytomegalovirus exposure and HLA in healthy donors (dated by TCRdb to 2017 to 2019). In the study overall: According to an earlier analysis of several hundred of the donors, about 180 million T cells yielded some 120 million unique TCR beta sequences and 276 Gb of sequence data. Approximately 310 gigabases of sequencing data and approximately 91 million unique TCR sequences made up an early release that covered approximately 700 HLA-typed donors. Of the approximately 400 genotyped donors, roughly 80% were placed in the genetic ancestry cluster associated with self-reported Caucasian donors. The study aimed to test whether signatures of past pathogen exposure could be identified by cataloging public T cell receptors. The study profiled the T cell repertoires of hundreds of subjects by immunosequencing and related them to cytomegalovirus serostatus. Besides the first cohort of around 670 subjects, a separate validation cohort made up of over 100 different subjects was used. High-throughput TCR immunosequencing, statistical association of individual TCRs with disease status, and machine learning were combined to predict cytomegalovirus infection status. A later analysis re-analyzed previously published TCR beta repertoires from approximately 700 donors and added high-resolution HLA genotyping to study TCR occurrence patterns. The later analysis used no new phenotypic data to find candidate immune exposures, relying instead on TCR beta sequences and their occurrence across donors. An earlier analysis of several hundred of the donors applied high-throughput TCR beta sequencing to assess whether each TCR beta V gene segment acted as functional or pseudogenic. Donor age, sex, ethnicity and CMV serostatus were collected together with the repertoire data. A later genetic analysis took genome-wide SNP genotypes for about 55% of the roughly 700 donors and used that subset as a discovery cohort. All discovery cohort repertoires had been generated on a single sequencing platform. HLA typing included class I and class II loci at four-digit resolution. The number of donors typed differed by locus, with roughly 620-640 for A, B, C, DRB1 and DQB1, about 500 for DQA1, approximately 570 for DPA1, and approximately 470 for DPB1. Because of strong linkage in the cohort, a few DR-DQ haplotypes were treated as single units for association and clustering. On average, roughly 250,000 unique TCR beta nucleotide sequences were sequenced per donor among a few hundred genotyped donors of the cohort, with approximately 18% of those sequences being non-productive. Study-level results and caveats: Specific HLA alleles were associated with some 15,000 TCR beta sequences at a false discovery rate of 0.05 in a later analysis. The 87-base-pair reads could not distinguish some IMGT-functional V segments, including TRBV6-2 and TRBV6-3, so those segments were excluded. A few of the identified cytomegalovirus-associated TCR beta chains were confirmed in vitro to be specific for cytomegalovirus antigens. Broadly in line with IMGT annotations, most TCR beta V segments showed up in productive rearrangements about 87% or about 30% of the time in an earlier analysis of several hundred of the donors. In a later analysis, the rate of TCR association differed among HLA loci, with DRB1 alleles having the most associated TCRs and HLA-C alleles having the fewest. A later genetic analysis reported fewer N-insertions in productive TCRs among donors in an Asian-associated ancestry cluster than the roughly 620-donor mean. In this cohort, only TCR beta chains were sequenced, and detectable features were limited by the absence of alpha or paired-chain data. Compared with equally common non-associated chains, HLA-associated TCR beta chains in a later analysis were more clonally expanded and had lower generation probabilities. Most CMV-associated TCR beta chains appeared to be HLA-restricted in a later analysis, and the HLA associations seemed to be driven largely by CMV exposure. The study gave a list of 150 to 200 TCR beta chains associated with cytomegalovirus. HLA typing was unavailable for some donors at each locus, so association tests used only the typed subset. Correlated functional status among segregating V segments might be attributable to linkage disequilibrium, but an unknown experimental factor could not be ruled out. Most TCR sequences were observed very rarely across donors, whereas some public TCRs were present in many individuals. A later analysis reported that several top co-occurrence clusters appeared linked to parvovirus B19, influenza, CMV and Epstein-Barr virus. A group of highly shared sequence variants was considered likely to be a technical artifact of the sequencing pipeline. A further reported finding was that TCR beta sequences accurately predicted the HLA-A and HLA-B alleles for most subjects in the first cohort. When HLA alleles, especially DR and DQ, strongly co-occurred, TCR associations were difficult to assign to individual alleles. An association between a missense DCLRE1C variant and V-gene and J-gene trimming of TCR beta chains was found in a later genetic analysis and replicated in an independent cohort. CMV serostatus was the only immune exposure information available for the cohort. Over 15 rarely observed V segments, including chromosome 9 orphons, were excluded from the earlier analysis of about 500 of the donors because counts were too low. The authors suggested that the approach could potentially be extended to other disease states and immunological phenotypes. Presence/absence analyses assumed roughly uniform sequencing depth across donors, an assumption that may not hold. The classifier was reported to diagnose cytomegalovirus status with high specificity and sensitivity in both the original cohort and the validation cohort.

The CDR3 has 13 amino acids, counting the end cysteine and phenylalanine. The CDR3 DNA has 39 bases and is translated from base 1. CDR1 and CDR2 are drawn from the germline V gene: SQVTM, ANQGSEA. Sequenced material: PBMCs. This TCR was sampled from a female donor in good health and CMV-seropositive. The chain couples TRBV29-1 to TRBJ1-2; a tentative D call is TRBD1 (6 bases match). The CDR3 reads CTSDRRGASGYTF. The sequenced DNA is TGCACCTCCGACCGTCGGGGGGCGAGTGGCTACACCTTC.